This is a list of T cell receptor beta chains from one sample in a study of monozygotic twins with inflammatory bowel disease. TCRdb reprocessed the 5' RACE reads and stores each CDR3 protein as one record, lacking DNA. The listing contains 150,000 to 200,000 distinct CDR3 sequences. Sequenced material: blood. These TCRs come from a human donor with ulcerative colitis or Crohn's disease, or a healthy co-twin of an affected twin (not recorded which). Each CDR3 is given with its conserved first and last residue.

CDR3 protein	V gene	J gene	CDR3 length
CASSYSPGQNYGYTF	TRBV6-5	TRBJ1-2	15
CASSLVGSAGELFF	TRBV7-2	TRBJ2-2	14
CASSPGTVGNTIYF	TRBV6-2/TRBV6-3	TRBJ1-3	14
CASSLVGEVIYEQYF	TRBV27	TRBJ2-7	15
CASSLEAGSYDEQFF	TRBV5-1	TRBJ2-1	15
CASSLSYRPYEQYF	TRBV28	TRBJ2-7	14
CSEQGNTEAFF	TRBV20-1	TRBJ1-1	11
CASRAGGPDYNEQFF	TRBV9	TRBJ2-1	15
CASSLRRVGEQFF	TRBV12-3/TRBV12-4	TRBJ2-1	13
CASSQDHSGRAQQFF	TRBV11-2	TRBJ2-1	15
CASSLLGSVFEGSEQYF	TRBV5-1	TRBJ2-7	17
CASSFSGNYNEQFF	TRBV12-3/TRBV12-4	TRBJ2-1	14
CASSSSAGSGYTF	TRBV12-3/TRBV12-4	TRBJ1-2	13
CASSLGDEGDTQYF	TRBV3-1	TRBJ2-3	14
CAASPGATYEQYF	TRBV27	TRBJ2-7	13
CAGGTGDYEQYF	TRBV2	TRBJ2-7	12
CASTQSSGPGETQYF	TRBV28	TRBJ2-5	15
CASSPTGNNSPLHF	TRBV12-3/TRBV12-4	TRBJ1-6	14
CASSIGTSGPYNEQFF	TRBV5-1	TRBJ2-1	16
CASSSSTGGGEQYF	TRBV5-1	TRBJ2-7	14
CASSPDRLTLTDTQYF	TRBV18	TRBJ2-3	16
CASSQAVVIYEQYF	TRBV4-1	TRBJ2-7	14
CASSLDGASTDTQYF	TRBV5-1	TRBJ2-3	15
CASSLRDGLDWRSYEQYF	TRBV11-2	TRBJ2-7	18
CASSLIGDSPLHF	TRBV12-3/TRBV12-4	TRBJ1-6	13
CASSLAPLAGVSDTQYF	TRBV5-4	TRBJ2-3	17
CASSILAFEQYF	TRBV28	TRBJ2-7	12
CASSLSSLGLATTYEQYF	TRBV11-2	TRBJ2-7	18
CASSESSRTGGSYEQYF	TRBV25-1	TRBJ2-7	17
CASSLTGQNYGYTF	TRBV7-9	TRBJ1-2	14
CASSYTSSGANVLTF	TRBV28	TRBJ2-6	15
CASSTKVGGEHESFF	TRBV7-2	TRBJ1-1	15
CASSRPTGEYTEAFF	TRBV28	TRBJ1-1	15
CASSQEEGNTEAFF	TRBV14	TRBJ1-1	14
CASSRTSGNYNEQFF	TRBV12-3/TRBV12-4	TRBJ2-1	15
CASSLSVNQPQHF	TRBV5-6	TRBJ1-5	13
CSVVGVGGVNTEAFF	TRBV29-1	TRBJ1-1	15
CASRRTSGSSYEQYF	TRBV28	TRBJ2-7	15
CASSLAPIHTDTQYF	TRBV5-1	TRBJ2-3	15
CASSQMTVKNIQYF	TRBV4-1	TRBJ2-4	14
CASSFSGKGTDMQYF	TRBV28	TRBJ2-3	15
CATSDHDWDTQYF	TRBV24-1	TRBJ2-3	13
CASSFGSAGGYTF	TRBV11-2	TRBJ1-2	13
CSARDFRGGDLAKNIQYF	TRBV20-1	TRBJ2-4	18
CASSTTGEADQPQHF	TRBV18	TRBJ1-5	15
CASSFPLGTGTYEQYF	TRBV5-5	TRBJ2-7	16
CASSLRAAMNTEAFF	TRBV7-3	TRBJ1-1	15
CASSQSNTGELFF	TRBV14	TRBJ2-2	13
CASSLKIVSGANVLTF	TRBV7-9	TRBJ2-6	16
CASSLPDTGELFF	TRBV5-4	TRBJ2-2	13
CASSSPAEQYF	TRBV3-1	TRBJ2-7	11
CASSPEGASGYEQYF	TRBV7-3	TRBJ2-7	15
CASSTRVRETQYF	TRBV7-6	TRBJ2-5	13
CSGQLGTGGSGEQFF	TRBV29-1	TRBJ2-1	15
CASRLQGPISYEQYF	TRBV19	TRBJ2-7	15